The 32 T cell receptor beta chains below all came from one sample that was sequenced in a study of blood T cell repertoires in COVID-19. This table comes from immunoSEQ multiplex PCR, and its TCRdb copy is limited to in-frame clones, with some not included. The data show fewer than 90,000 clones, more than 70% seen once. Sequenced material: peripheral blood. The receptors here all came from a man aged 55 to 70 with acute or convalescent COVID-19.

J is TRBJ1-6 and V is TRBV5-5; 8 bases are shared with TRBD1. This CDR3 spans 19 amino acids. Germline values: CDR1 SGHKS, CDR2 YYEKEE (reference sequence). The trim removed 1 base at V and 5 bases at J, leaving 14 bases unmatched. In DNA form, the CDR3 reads TGTGCCAGCAGCTTGAGGATCGCAGGAGGGACAGGCAATAATTCACCCCTCCACTTT. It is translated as CASSLRIAGGTGNNSPLHF. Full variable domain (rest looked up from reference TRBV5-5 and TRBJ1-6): DAGVTQSPTHLIKTRGQQVTLRCSPISGHKSVSWYQQVLGQGPQFIFQYYEKEERGRGNFPDRFSARQFPNYSSELNVNALLLGDSALYLCASSLRIAGGTGNNSPLHFGNGTRLTVT.

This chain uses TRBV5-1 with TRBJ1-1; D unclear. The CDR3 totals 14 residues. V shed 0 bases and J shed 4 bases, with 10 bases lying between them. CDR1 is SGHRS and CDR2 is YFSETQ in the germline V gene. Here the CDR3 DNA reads TGCGCCAGCAGCTTGGCGGCCGGAGTCACTGAAGCTTTCTTT. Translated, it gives CASSLAAGVTEAFF.

CDR3 region: CASSLRSGGVSSSGNTIYF. CDR3 coding DNA: TGTGCCAGCAGTCTCAGGTCGGGGGGGGTATCAAGCTCTGGAAACACCATATATTTT. The chain joins TRBV6-6 to TRBJ1-3, with D possibly TRBD1 on 5 matching bases. The V gene lost 5 bases and the J gene lost 0 bases, with 23 bases spanning the gap. Germline V gene data show CDR1 as MNHNY and CDR2 as SVGAGI (reference sequence). The CDR3 is 19 amino acids.

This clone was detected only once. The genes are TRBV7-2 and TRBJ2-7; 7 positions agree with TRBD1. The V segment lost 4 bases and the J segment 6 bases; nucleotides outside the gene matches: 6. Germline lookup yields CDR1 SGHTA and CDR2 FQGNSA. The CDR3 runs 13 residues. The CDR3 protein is CASSWDRYGEQYF. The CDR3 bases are TGTGCCAGCAGCTGGGACAGATACGGCGAGCAGTACTTC.

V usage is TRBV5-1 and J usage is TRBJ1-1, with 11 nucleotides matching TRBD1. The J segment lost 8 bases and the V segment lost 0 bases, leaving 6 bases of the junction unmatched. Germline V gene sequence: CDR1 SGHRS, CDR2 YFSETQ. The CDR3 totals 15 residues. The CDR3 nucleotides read TGCGCCAGCAGCTTGGCAGGGACAGGGGGTATAGAAGCTTTCTTT. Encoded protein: CASSLAGTGGIEAFF.

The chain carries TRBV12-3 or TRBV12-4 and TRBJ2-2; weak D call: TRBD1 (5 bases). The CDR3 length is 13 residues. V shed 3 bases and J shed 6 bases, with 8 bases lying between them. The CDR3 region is CASSLKGPGELFF. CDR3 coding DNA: TGTGCCAGCAGTTTGAAGGGGCCCGGGGAGCTGTTTTTT.

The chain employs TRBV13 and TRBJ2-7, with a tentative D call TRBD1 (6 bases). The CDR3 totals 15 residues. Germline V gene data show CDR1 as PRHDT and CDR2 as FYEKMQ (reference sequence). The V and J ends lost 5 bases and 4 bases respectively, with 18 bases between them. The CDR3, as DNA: TGTGCCAGCAGCCCCCCCGGGACAATGGGGTACGAGCAGTACTTC. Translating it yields CASSPPGTMGYEQYF.

For the CDR3, the DNA is TGTGCCACCAGTGCCCCGGGGACTAGCGGGAGCGGCGAGCAGTTCTTC. Residues: CATSAPGTSGSGEQFF. V usage is TRBV24-1 and J usage is TRBJ2-1, with TRBD2 identical over 14 bases. Germline-derived CDR1 and CDR2 are KGHDR and SFDVKD. CDR3 length: 16 amino acids. Unmatched junction bases numbered 9, after V lost 5 bases and J lost 10 bases.

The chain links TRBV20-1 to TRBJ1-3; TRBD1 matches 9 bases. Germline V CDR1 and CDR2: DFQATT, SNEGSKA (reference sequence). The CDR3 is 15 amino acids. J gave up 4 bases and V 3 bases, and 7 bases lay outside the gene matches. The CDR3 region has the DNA TGCAGTGCTAGTGGGGACAGGGTCTCAGGAAACACCATATATTTT. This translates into CSASGDRVSGNTIYF.

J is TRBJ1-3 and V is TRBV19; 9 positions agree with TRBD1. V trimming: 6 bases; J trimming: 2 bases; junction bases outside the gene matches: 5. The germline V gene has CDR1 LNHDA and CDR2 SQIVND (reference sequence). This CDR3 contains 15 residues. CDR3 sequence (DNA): TGTGCCAGTAGGAGACAGGGGGGCACTGGAAACACCATATATTTT. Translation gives CASRRQGGTGNTIYF.

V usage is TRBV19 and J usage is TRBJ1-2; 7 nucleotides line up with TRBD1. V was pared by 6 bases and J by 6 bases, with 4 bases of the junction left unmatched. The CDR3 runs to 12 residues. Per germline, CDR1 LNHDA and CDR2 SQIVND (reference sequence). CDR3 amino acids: CASSSTGNGYTF. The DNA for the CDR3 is TGTGCCAGTAGCTCGACAGGGAATGGCTACACCTTC.

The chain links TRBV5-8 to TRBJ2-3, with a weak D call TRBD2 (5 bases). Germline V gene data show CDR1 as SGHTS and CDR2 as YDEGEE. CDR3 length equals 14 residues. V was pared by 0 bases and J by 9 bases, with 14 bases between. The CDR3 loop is CASSLARGPPTQYF. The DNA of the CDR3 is TGTGCCAGCAGCTTGGCCCGAGGGCCTCCGACGCAGTATTTT.

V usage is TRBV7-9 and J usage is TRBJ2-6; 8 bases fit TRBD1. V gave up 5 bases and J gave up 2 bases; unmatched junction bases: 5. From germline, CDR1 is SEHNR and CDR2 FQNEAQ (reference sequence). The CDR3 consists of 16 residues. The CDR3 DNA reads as TGTGCCAGCAGCCTGGGACAGGCGACTGGGGCCAACGTCCTGACTTTC. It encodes CASSLGQATGANVLTF. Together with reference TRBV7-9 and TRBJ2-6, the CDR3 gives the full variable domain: DTGVSQNPRHKITKRGQNVTFRCDPISEHNRLYWYRQTLGQGPEFLTYFQNEAQLEKSRLLSDRFSAERPKGSFSTLEIQRTEQGDSAMYLCASSLGQATGANVLTFGAGSRLTVL.

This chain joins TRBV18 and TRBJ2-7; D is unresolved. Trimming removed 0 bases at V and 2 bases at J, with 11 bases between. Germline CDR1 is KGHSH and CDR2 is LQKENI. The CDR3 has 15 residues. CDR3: CASSPPPKNAYEQYF. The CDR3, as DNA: TGTGCCAGCTCACCACCCCCTAAGAACGCCTACGAGCAGTACTTC.

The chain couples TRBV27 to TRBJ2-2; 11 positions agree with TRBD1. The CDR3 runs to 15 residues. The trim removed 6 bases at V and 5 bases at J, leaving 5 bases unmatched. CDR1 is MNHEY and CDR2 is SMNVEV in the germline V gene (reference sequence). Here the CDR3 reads CASREDRGRTGELFF. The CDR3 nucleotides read TGTGCCAGCAGGGAGGACAGGGGGCGTACCGGGGAGCTGTTTTTT.

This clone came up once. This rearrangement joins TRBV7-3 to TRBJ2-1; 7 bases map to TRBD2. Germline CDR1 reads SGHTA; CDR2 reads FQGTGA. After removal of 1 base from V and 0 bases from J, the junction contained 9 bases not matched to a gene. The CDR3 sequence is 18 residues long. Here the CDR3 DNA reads TGTGCCAGCAGCTTAAGGCCGACTAGCATGAGCTCCTACAATGAGCAGTTCTTC. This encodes CASSLRPTSMSSYNEQFF.

The CDR3 here is CASSPFGTSGGIAKNIQYF. CDR3 sequence (DNA): TGTGCCAGCAGCCCTTTCGGGACTAGCGGGGGTATAGCCAAAAACATTCAGTACTTC. This rearrangement joins TRBV3-1 (or the pseudogene TRBV3-2) to TRBJ2-4; 14 bases are shared with TRBD2. CDR1 LGHDT and CDR2 YNNKEL come from the germline V gene (reference sequence). The trim removed 4 bases at V and 0 bases at J, leaving 8 bases unmatched. The CDR3 consists of 19 residues.

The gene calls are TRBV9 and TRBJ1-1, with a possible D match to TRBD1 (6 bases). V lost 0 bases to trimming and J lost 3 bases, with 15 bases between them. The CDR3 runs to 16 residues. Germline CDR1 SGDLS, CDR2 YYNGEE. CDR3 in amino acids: CASSVDPAGVHTEAFF. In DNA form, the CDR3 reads TGTGCCAGCAGCGTAGATCCCGCAGGGGTTCACACTGAAGCTTTCTTT.

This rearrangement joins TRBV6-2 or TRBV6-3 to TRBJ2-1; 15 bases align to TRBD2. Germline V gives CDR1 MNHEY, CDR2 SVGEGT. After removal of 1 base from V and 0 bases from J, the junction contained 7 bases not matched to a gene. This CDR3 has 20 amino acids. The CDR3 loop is CASSYFGTSGRPSSYNEQFF. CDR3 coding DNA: TGTGCCAGCAGTTACTTCGGGACTAGCGGGAGGCCGAGCTCCTACAATGAGCAGTTCTTC.

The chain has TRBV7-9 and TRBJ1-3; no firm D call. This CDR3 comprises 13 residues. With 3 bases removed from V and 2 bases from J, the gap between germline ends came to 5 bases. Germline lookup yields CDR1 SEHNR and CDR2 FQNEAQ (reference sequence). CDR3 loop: CASSFRTGNTIYF. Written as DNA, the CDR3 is TGTGCCAGCAGCTTCAGGACTGGAAACACCATATATTTT.

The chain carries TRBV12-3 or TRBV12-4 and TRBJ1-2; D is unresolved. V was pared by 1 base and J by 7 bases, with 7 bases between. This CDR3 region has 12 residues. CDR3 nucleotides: TGTGCCAGCAGTTTAGGCGAGGTTGGCTACACCTTC. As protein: CASSLGEVGYTF.

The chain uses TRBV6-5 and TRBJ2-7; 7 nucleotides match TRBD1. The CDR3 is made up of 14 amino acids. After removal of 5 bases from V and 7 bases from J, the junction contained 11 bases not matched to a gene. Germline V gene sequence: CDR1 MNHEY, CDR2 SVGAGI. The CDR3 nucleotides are TGTGCCAGCAGTCCACGGACAGGAGCCCTTGAGCAGTACTTC. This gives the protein CASSPRTGALEQYF.

DNA for the CDR3: TGTGCCAGCAGCTTAGTAGCGGACCTAAGCTCCTACAATGAGCAGTTCTTC. It codes for CASSLVADLSSYNEQFF. J is TRBJ2-1 and V is TRBV7-6, with D tentatively TRBD2 (6 bases). The CDR3 runs to 17 residues. Germline V gives CDR1 SGHVS, CDR2 FNYEAQ. V lost 1 base to trimming and J lost 0 bases, with 13 bases between them.

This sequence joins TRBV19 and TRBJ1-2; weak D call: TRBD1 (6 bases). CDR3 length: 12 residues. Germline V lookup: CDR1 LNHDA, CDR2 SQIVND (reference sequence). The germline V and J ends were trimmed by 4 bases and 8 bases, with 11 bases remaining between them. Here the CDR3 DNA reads TGTGCCAGTAGTACCAGGGGATTGGGCTACACCTTC. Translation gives CASSTRGLGYTF. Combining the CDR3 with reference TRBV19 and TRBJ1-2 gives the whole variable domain DGGITQSPKYLFRKEGQNVTLSCEQNLNHDAMYWYRQDPGQGLRLIYYSQIVNDFQKGDIAEGYSVSREKKESFPLTVTSAQKNPTAFYLCASSTRGLGYTFGSGTRLTVV.

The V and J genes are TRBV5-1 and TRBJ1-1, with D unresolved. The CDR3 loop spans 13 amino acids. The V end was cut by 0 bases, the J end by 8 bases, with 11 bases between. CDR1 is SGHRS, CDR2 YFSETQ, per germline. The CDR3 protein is CASSLVGQREAFF. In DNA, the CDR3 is TGCGCCAGCAGCTTGGTCGGCCAGCGCGAAGCTTTCTTT.

For the CDR3, the DNA is TGCGCCAGCAGTAGGGGGCCGGTGAACACTGAAGCTTTCTTT. It encodes CASSRGPVNTEAFF. The rearrangement uses TRBV4-1 and TRBJ1-1; 7 nucleotides line up with TRBD1. V shed 6 bases, J shed 0 bases, and the junction held 4 bases outside the gene matches. The CDR3 runs 14 residues. The germline V gene has CDR1 MGHRA and CDR2 YSYEKL.

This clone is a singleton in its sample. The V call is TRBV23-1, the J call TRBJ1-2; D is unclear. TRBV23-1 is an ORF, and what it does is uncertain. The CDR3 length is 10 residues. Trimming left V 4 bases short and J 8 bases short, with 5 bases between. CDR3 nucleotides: TGCGCCAGCAGTCCCGGGGGCTACACCTTC. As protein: CASSPGGYTF.

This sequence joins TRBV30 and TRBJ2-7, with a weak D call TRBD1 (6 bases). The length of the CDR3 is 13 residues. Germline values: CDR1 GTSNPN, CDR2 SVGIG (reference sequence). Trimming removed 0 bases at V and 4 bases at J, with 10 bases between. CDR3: CAWSVVRGYEQYF. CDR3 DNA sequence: TGTGCCTGGAGTGTAGTTAGGGGGTACGAGCAGTACTTC.

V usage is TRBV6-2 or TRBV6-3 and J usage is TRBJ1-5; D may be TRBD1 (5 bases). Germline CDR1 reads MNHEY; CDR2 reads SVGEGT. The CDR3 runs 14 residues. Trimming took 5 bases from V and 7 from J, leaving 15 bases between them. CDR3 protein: CASSGRGFGQPQHF. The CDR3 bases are TGTGCCAGCAGTGGAAGGGGATTTGGGCAGCCCCAGCATTTT.

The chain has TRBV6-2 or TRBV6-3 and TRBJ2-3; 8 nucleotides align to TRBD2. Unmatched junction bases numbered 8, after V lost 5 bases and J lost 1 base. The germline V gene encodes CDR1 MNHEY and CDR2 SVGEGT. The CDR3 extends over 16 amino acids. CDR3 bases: TGTGCCAGCAGTAACGGGGGGGCCTGGGGCACAGATACGCAGTATTTT. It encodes CASSNGGAWGTDTQYF.

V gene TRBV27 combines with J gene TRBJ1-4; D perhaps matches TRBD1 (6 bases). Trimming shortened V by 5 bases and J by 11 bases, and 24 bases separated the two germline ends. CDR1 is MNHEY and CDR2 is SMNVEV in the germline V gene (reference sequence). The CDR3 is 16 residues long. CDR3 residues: CASSLVDPGTSAKLFF. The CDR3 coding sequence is TGTGCCAGCAGTCTAGTCGATCCGGGGACATCGGCGAAACTGTTTTTT.

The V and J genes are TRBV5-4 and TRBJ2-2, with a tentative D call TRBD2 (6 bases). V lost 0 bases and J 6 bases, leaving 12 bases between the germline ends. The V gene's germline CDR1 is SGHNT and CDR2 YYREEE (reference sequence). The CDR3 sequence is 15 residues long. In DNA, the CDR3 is TGTGCCAGCAGCTTGGCCGGGAGCGTCCCCGGGGAGCTGTTTTTT. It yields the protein CASSLAGSVPGELFF.